This TCR beta chain was retrieved from a study of post-analysis software for immune sequencing data. Study overall: Relapsing-remitting, secondary progressive and progressive-relapsing forms of multiple sclerosis all featured among disease courses. Study findings and constraints: When the samples were clustered directly with F measure, those that had been prepared in the same batch showed strong co-clustering. People with multiple sclerosis had a significantly lower normalized Chao1 diversity than controls did.

The TCR beta cDNA libraries contained unique molecular identifiers. MiXCR, run by TCRdb on the PCR reads, gives a single entry per CDR3 protein. Of over 150,000 distinct CDR3 sequences listed, approximately 35% were seen once; the top ten hold 25% to 35%. Remarks on this clonotype: Its specificity is unknown.

The sequencing here drew on blood, taken after autologous hematopoietic stem cell transplantation. This TCR was sampled from a girl aged 5-17 years with multiple sclerosis.

Here the CDR3 reads CASSPQGPYEQYF. The CDR3 nucleotides read TGTGCCAGCAGCCCACAGGGCCCCTACGAGCAGTACTTC. This sequence joins TRBV3-1 and TRBJ2-7; a weak D match, TRBD1 (6 bases). The germline gives CDR1 LGHDT, CDR2 YNNKEL (reference sequence). Trimming removed 4 bases from V and 2 bases from J, with 9 bases in between. The length of the CDR3 is 13 residues.